These 29 T cell receptor beta chains were sequenced from one sample in a study of response to subunit inactivated influenza vaccine. TCRdb re-called the RT-PCR reads through MiXCR, storing one row per CDR3 protein. The data contain 530,000 or so distinct CDR3 sequences, approximately 14% of them singletons. The sample consisted of PBMCs from blood, taken roughly 13 days after vaccination. Every receptor here comes from a man between 50 and 59 years old who received an inactivated influenza vaccine.

V is TRBV29-1 and J is TRBJ2-3, with TRBD2 matching over 7 bases. With V trimmed by 6 bases and J by 0 bases, 6 bases remained unmatched. This CDR3 is 14 amino acids long. The germline CDR1 and CDR2 sequences are SQVTM and ANQGSEA. The CDR3 protein is CSVSSGISTDTQYF. Written as DNA, the CDR3 is TGCAGCGTATCCAGCGGGATCAGCACAGATACGCAGTATTTT.

This clonotype showed up many times. This chain links TRBV3-1 with TRBJ2-4, with 9 bases matching TRBD2. J gave up 11 bases and V 0 bases, and 11 bases lay outside the gene matches. The CDR3 is 16 amino acids. CDR1 and CDR2 (germline): LGHDT, YNNKEL (reference sequence). CDR3 bases: TGTGCCAGCAGCCAAGACCCCAGACTAGCGGTTTCTCTTCAGTACTTC. Translation gives CASSQDPRLAVSLQYF.

This clonotype was counted only a few times. V usage is TRBV7-8 and J usage is TRBJ1-5; no definite D call. This CDR3 has 14 amino acids. Germline CDR1 is SGHVS and CDR2 is FQNEAQ. V shed 5 bases and J shed 2 bases, with 10 bases lying between them. The CDR3 sequence is CASSPGYRNQPQHF. DNA of the CDR3: TGTGCCAGCAGCCCCGGGTATCGCAATCAGCCCCAGCATTTT.

This clonotype occurred a few times. The V and J genes are TRBV6-5 and TRBJ1-2; 7 positions agree with TRBD1. The CDR3 is made up of 15 amino acids. J gave up 4 bases and V 2 bases, and 7 bases lay outside the gene matches. Germline CDR1 is MNHEY and CDR2 is SVGAGI. The CDR3 nucleotides are TGTGCCAGCAGTTACCCCACCGGGACAGCCTATGGCTACACCTTC. Protein: CASSYPTGTAYGYTF.

Comments on this clonotype: A much larger clone lies a single base off, so this may be a read error. This chain uses TRBV6-2 or TRBV6-3 with TRBJ2-2; TRBD1 is a possible D gene (6 bases). This CDR3 contains 14 residues. Germline V gene sequence: CDR1 MNHEY, CDR2 SVGEGT. Trimming cost V 1 base and J 6 bases, with 9 bases left between them. The CDR3: CASSYCTGSGELFF. The CDR3 DNA sequence: TGTGCCAGCAGTTACTGTACAGGGTCCGGGGAGCTGTTTTTT.

The chain has TRBV7-8 and TRBJ2-2; TRBD2 matches at 7 bases. Germline lookup yields CDR1 SGHVS and CDR2 FQNEAQ. This CDR3 spans 15 amino acids. Trimming removed 5 bases from V and 5 bases from J; junction bases left unmatched: 8. CDR3 amino acids: CASSPSGARTGELFF. As DNA, the CDR3 is TGTGCCAGCAGCCCAAGCGGGGCGAGAACCGGGGAGCTGTTTTTT.

This chain joins TRBV6-6 and TRBJ2-7; the D gene is possibly TRBD2 (5 bases). This CDR3 spans 12 amino acids. Trimming took 5 bases from V and 7 from J, leaving 12 bases between them. Germline assignment: CDR1 MNHNY and CDR2 SVGAGI (reference sequence). The CDR3: CASSRPRREQYF. In DNA form, the CDR3 reads TGTGCCAGCAGTAGACCACGGAGGGAGCAGTACTTC.

V and J are TRBV4-3 and TRBJ2-2; 10 bases map to TRBD1. J was trimmed by 3 bases and V by 0 bases; bases with no gene match: 7. CDR3 length: 18 residues. The germline V gene encodes CDR1 LGHNA and CDR2 YSLEER. The CDR3 reads CASSQEPWGTGDTGELFF. CDR3 DNA sequence: TGCGCCAGCAGCCAAGAACCCTGGGGGACAGGGGACACCGGGGAGCTGTTTTTT.

This CDR3 is CASSLLAGANTDTQYF. The CDR3 DNA reads TGCGCCAGCAGCTTGTTAGCGGGGGCCAACACAGATACGCAGTATTTT. The chain employs TRBV5-1 and TRBJ2-3; 9 bases fit TRBD2. Germline-derived CDR1 and CDR2 are SGHRS and YFSETQ. J gave up 2 bases and V 1 base, and 5 bases lay outside the gene matches. The CDR3 length is 16 residues.

In this sample, this clonotype turned up many times. CDR3 protein: CASSQGGGETQYF. In nucleotides, the CDR3 is TGCGCCAGCAGCCAAGGGGGCGGTGAGACCCAGTACTTC. The genes are TRBV4-3 and TRBJ2-5, with a tentative D call TRBD1 (5 bases). Between the trimmed V and J ends, which lost 1 base and 5 bases, there was a span of 8 bases. This CDR3 region has 13 residues. Germline lookup yields CDR1 LGHNA and CDR2 YSLEER.

This sequence joins TRBV6-1 and TRBJ1-5; tentatively, D is TRBD1 (5 bases). Germline-derived CDR1 and CDR2 are MNHNS and SASEGT. Trimming cost V 8 bases and J 6 bases, with 11 bases left between them. The CDR3 length is 12 residues. The CDR3 is CASGEGLQPQHF. In DNA form, the CDR3 reads TGTGCCAGCGGAGAGGGGCTTCAGCCCCAGCATTTT.

The chain uses TRBV11-2 and TRBJ2-5; D gene ambiguous. The V end lost 1 base, the J end lost 3 bases, and 15 bases lay between the germline ends. Germline CDR1 and CDR2: SGHAT and FQNNGV. The CDR3 is 16 residues long. The CDR3 coding sequence is TGTGCCAGCAGCTTAGGGGTAACTCCCTGGGAAGAGACCCAGTACTTC. Translating it yields CASSLGVTPWEETQYF.

This chain connects TRBV29-1 to TRBJ2-3; 10 positions agree with TRBD2. Germline V gene data show CDR1 as SQVTM and CDR2 as ANQGSEA. This CDR3 has 14 residues. V was clipped by 7 bases and J by 3 bases; unmatched bases: 7. The CDR3 reads CSGRPSGRTDTQYF. In DNA, the CDR3 is TGCAGCGGTCGACCTAGCGGGAGAACAGATACGCAGTATTTT.

The gene calls are TRBV20-1 and TRBJ1-2; D ambiguous. The V end was cut by 3 bases, the J end by 5 bases, with 16 bases between. This CDR3 is built from 14 residues. Germline V CDR1 and CDR2: DFQATT, SNEGSKA (reference sequence). The CDR3 nucleotides read TGCAGTGCTAGTGATGAGGACTCGGGGTATGGCTACACCTTC. It is translated as CSASDEDSGYGYTF.

The chain is built from TRBV12-3 or TRBV12-4 and TRBJ1-5; 7 bases fit TRBD1. CDR3 size: 16 residues. J lost 3 bases, V lost 6 bases, and 11 bases had no gene match. Here the CDR3 reads CASRFGQVGYNQPQHF. The CDR3 nucleotides read TGTGCCAGCAGGTTTGGACAGGTGGGTTACAATCAGCCCCAGCATTTT.

This chain joins TRBV5-1 and TRBJ2-1; 10 nucleotides line up with TRBD1. The V gene's germline CDR1 is SGHRS and CDR2 YFSETQ. This CDR3 is built from 16 residues. The junction had 12 bases not matched to a gene; V was cut back by 5 bases and J by 7 bases. CDR3 loop: CASSSPGTGVRNEQFF. The CDR3 DNA is TGCGCCAGCAGTTCTCCCGGGACAGGGGTTAGAAATGAGCAGTTCTTC.

J is TRBJ2-3 and V is TRBV6-1, with D uncertain. The V end lost 6 bases, the J end lost 3 bases, and 10 bases lay between the germline ends. The CDR3 is made up of 13 amino acids. CDR1 and CDR2 (germline): MNHNS, SASEGT. The CDR3 is CASRSPRTDTQYF. The CDR3 region has the DNA TGTGCCAGCAGAAGCCCGAGGACAGATACGCAGTATTTT.

This clonotype was counted between two and nine times. The chain is built from TRBV10-3 and TRBJ2-1, with a tentative D call TRBD1 (5 bases). The ends were cut back, 6 bases at V and 6 bases at J, with 18 bases in the middle. Germline lookup yields CDR1 ENHRY and CDR2 SYGVKD. CDR3 length: 15 amino acids. CDR3 DNA: TGTGCCATCAGCCCGACAGATCCCCGAGGCAATGAGCAGTTCTTC. Amino acids: CAISPTDPRGNEQFF.

The CDR3 coding sequence is TGCAGCGGTATCGGGGGAGATACGCAGTATTTT. This gives the protein CSGIGGDTQYF. The V and J genes are TRBV29-1 and TRBJ2-3, with TRBD2 as a possible D gene (6 bases). This CDR3 spans 11 amino acids. The V gene lost 7 bases and the J gene lost 5 bases, with 10 bases spanning the gap. Germline assignment: CDR1 SQVTM and CDR2 ANQGSEA.

The rearrangement uses TRBV7-6 and TRBJ1-5, with D hard to call. Trimming took 1 base from V and 3 from J, leaving 7 bases between them. This CDR3 spans 14 amino acids. Germline lookup yields CDR1 SGHVS and CDR2 FNYEAQ. CDR3 in amino acids: CASSLEPNNQPQHF. CDR3 nucleotide sequence: TGTGCCAGCAGCTTAGAGCCGAACAATCAGCCCCAGCATTTT.

This clonotype appeared a few times. The CDR3 DNA reads TGTGCCAGCAGCCCCGGGACAGGGTATAGAAACACCATATATTTT. Protein sequence: CASSPGTGYRNTIYF. This chain joins TRBV12-3 or TRBV12-4 and TRBJ1-3, with 9 bases aligning to TRBD1. The J segment lost 5 bases and the V segment lost 6 bases, leaving 8 bases of the junction unmatched. The CDR3 runs to 15 residues.

Of note for this clonotype: A much larger clonotype is one base distant, so this may be a read error. The gene calls are TRBV3-1 and TRBJ1-1; no definite D call. The V gene lost 2 bases and the J gene lost 1 base, with 2 bases spanning the gap. From germline, CDR1 is LGHDT and CDR2 YNNKEL (reference sequence). The CDR3 is made up of 12 amino acids. This CDR3 is CASSQKNTEAFF. In DNA form, the CDR3 reads TGTGCCAGCAGCCAAAAGAACACTGAAGCTTTCTTT.

The chain has TRBV7-2 and TRBJ2-3, with D maybe TRBD1 (5 bases). CDR1 and CDR2 from the germline V gene are SGHTA and FQGNSA. The CDR3 loop spans 14 amino acids. The V gene lost 0 bases and the J gene lost 7 bases, with 11 bases spanning the gap. The CDR3 here is CASSLAGQRYTQYF. The CDR3 nucleotides are TGTGCCAGCAGCTTAGCTGGACAAAGATATACGCAGTATTTT. Together with reference TRBV7-2 and TRBJ2-3, the CDR3 gives the full variable domain: GAGVSQSPSNKVTEKGKDVELRCDPISGHTALYWYRQSLGQGLEFLIYFQGNSAPDKSGLPSDRFSAERTGGSVSTLTIQRTQQEDSAVYLCASSLAGQRYTQYFGPGTRLTVL.

This clonotype appeared a few times. The chain uses TRBV4-1 and TRBJ2-7; TRBD1 is a possible D gene (6 bases). The CDR3 is 13 residues long. Germline lookup yields CDR1 MGHRA and CDR2 YSYEKL. The V and J ends lost 5 bases and 3 bases respectively, with 11 bases between them. The CDR3 bases are TGCGCCAGCAGCTCCCGGGACAACTACGAGCAGTACTTC. Residues: CASSSRDNYEQYF.

This clonotype was counted a few times. V gene TRBV20-1 combines with J gene TRBJ2-3; the match to TRBD1 covers 8 bases. CDR3 size: 14 residues. Germline V lookup: CDR1 DFQATT, CDR2 SNEGSKA (reference sequence). J lost 6 bases, V lost 6 bases, and 11 bases had no gene match. The CDR3 here is CSARPGQDSDTQYF. The DNA of the CDR3 is TGCAGTGCGAGACCGGGACAGGACTCGGATACGCAGTATTTT.

Many counts were recorded for this clonotype. This chain uses TRBV11-2 with TRBJ2-7; 9 bases are shared with TRBD2. Germline CDR1 and CDR2: SGHAT and FQNNGV. V was pared by 4 bases and J by 9 bases, with 10 bases of the junction left unmatched. The CDR3 totals 14 residues. For the CDR3, the DNA is TGTGCCAGCAGCTCAAAAGCGGGAGGTTTGATGCAGTACTTC. It encodes CASSSKAGGLMQYF. Supplemented by reference TRBV11-2 and TRBJ2-7, the full variable domain reads EAGVAQSPRYKIIEKRQSVAFWCNPISGHATLYWYQQILGQGPKLLIQFQNNGVVDDSQLPKDRFSAERLKGVDSTLKIQPAKLEDSAVYLCASSSKAGGLMQYFGPGTRLTVT.

This clonotype was seen at least ten times. This chain links TRBV12-3 or TRBV12-4 with TRBJ1-1; TRBD1 matches at 8 bases. V shed 5 bases, J shed 1 base, and the junction held 3 bases outside the gene matches. The CDR3 sequence is 14 residues long. CDR3 nucleotide sequence: TGTGCCAGCAGTCTTACAGGGGGGAACACTGAAGCTTTCTTT. Protein sequence: CASSLTGGNTEAFF.

This clonotype has a handful of counts. The chain uses TRBV5-1 and TRBJ2-1, with D perhaps TRBD2 (6 bases). Trimming cost V 4 bases and J 5 bases, with 13 bases left between them. Germline V gives CDR1 SGHRS, CDR2 YFSETQ. There are 14 residues in the CDR3. The CDR3 DNA follows: TGCGCCAGCAGCCTCGGGTCGGGGGACAATGAGCAGTTCTTC. This encodes CASSLGSGDNEQFF.

This clonotype was observed a few times. The V gene is TRBV6-7, the J gene TRBJ1-1; TRBD1 might be the D (5 bases). TRBV6-7 falls under the ORF class, with uncertain function. V was trimmed by 5 bases and J by 0 bases, leaving 13 bases between them. This CDR3 has 15 residues. DNA of the CDR3: TGTGCCAGCAGTCCCTCGCAGGGTGTGAACACTGAAGCTTTCTTT. Residues: CASSPSQGVNTEAFF.